Included here is one TCR beta chain sequence, with context. This sample was taken from a study of T cell clonotyping in hematopoietic cell transplantation. The CDR3 length is 15 residues. Trimming took 3 bases from V and 3 from J, leaving 14 bases between them. Looked up from germline, CDR1 is SGHDN and CDR2 is FVKESK. The protocol was immunoSEQ multiplex PCR, while the TCRdb copy is restricted to in-frame clones and leaves out a portion. The sample includes approximately 10,000 clones, 40% to 55% seen only once; the top ten take over 7.5%. V gene TRBV14 combines with J gene TRBJ1-1; D unclear. Sequenced here: PBMCs, sampled 30 days after allogeneic stem cell transplant. This receptor was obtained from a male patient aged 50 or older who had an allogeneic stem cell transplant from an unrelated donor, so the T cells may come from the graft donor. Some clones in this sample may be carry-over from other donors' samples. The CDR3 DNA reads TGTGCCAGCAGCCATGAGGAGTGGCCCGACACTGAAGCTTTCTTT. Protein: CASSHEEWPDTEAFF.